This T cell receptor beta chain derives from a study of cytomegalovirus exposure and HLA in healthy donors. With 60 Vbeta and 13 Jbeta primers, the PCR was carried out. Sequencing used immunoSEQ multiplex PCR; TCRdb keeps in-frame clones, though not all of them. The sample records more than 100,000 clones, about 78% being singletons. CDR1 SGHTA and CDR2 FQGNSA come from the germline V gene. The CDR3 has 16 residues. With V trimmed by 0 bases and J by 2 bases, 4 bases remained unmatched. The chain uses TRBV7-2 and TRBJ2-5; 9 positions match TRBD1. This clonotype was obtained from a woman aged 35 to 49 in good health and CMV-seropositive. Sequencing was performed on PBMCs. This CDR3 is CASSLAGQGLQETQYF. The CDR3 DNA reads as TGTGCCAGCAGCTTAGCGGGACAGGGCCTACAAGAGACCCAGTACTTC.